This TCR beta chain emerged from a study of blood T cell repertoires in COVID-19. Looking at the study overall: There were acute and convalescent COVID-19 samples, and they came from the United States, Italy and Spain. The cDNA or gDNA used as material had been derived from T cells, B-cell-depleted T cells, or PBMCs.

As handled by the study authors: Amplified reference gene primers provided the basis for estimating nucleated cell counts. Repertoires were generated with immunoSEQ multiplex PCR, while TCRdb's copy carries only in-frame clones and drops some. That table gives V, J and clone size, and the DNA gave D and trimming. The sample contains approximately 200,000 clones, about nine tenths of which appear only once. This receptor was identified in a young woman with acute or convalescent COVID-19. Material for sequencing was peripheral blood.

The CDR3 sequence: CASSERAGGTYNEQFF. For the CDR3, the DNA is TGTGCCAGCAGTGAAAGGGCGGGAGGGACGTACAATGAGCAGTTCTTC. The chain has TRBV2 and TRBJ2-1; 9 bases line up with TRBD2. J was trimmed by 4 bases and V by 2 bases; bases with no gene match: 6. CDR3 length equals 16 residues. CDR1 is SNHLY, CDR2 FYNNEI, per germline.